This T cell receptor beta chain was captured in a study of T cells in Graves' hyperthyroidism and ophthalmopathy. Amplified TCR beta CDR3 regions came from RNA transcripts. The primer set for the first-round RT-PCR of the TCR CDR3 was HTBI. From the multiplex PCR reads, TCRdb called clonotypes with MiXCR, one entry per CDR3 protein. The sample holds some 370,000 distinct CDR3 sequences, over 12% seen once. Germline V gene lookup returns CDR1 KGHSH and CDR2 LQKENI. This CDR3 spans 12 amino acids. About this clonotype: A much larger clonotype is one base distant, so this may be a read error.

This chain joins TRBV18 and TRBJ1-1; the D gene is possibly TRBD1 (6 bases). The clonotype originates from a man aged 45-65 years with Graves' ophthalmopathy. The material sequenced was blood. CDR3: CASSEGGTGAFF. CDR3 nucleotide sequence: TGTGCCAGCTCGGAGGGGGGCACTGGAGCTTTCTTT.